This passage covers 25 T cell receptor beta chains from one sample sequenced in a study of blood T cell repertoires in COVID-19. Here immunoSEQ multiplex PCR was the method, and the copy in TCRdb shows in-frame clones only, minus some. This table has 200,000 or so clones, 79% appearing once. Sequenced: peripheral blood. The source of these receptors is a man aged 55 to 70 with active or convalescent COVID-19.

The chain links TRBV14 to TRBJ2-2, with a possible D match to TRBD2 (5 bases). CDR1 and CDR2 from the germline V gene are SGHDN and FVKESK. V lost 4 bases to trimming and J lost 6 bases, with 21 bases between them. CDR3 length equals 17 residues. In nucleotides, the CDR3 is TGTGCCAGCAGCCCAGCACGATGGAGGCGAAGGGCCGGGGAGCTGTTTTTT. The encoded protein is CASSPARWRRRAGELFF.

CDR3 DNA sequence: TGTGCCAGCAGCCAACGGTTCGGAGCAAGCACAGATACGCAGTATTTT. It specifies CASSQRFGASTDTQYF. The chain is built from TRBV14 and TRBJ2-3; D call uncertain. V lost 2 bases to trimming and J lost 0 bases, with 12 bases between them. This CDR3 spans 16 amino acids. CDR1 and CDR2 from the germline V gene are SGHDN and FVKESK.

J is TRBJ2-1 and V is TRBV27; TRBD1 matches 9 bases. V lost 5 bases to trimming and J lost 7 bases; unmatched junction nucleotides: 15. The germline V gene encodes CDR1 MNHEY and CDR2 SMNVEV (reference sequence). CDR3 size: 17 residues. The CDR3, as DNA: TGTGCCAGCAGTCCCCGACAGACAGGGGGGTCTGGGAATGAGCAGTTCTTC. Its translation is CASSPRQTGGSGNEQFF.

CDR3: CASSQRWVGAGANVLTF. The CDR3 DNA sequence: TGTGCCAGCAGCCAACGATGGGTCGGGGCTGGGGCCAACGTCCTGACTTTC. The chain recombines TRBV3-1 (or the pseudogene TRBV3-2) with TRBJ2-6; a weak D match, TRBD2 (5 bases). Per the germline V gene, CDR1 is LGHDT and CDR2 is YNNKEL (reference sequence). Deletions cut 2 bases from V and 2 bases from J, with 13 bases between. The CDR3 loop spans 17 amino acids.

V is TRBV7-9 and J is TRBJ1-6; possibly TRBD1 for D (6 bases). The germline gives CDR1 SEHNR, CDR2 FQNEAQ (reference sequence). V was pared by 6 bases and J by 8 bases, with 17 bases between. The CDR3 is made up of 15 amino acids. CDR3 bases: TGTGCCAGCAGTGGGAGGGGGGGGATCGATTCACCCCTCCACTTT. This translates into CASSGRGGIDSPLHF.

The chain links TRBV29-1 to TRBJ2-6, with TRBD2 as a possible D gene (5 bases). The CDR3 has 14 amino acids. Per the germline V gene, CDR1 is SQVTM and CDR2 is ANQGSEA. Trimming took 7 bases from V and 4 from J, leaving 14 bases between them. The CDR3 loop reads CSAVEAAGANVLTF. The CDR3 DNA sequence: TGCAGCGCGGTGGAGGCAGCCGGGGCCAACGTCCTGACTTTC.

V usage is TRBV7-3 and J usage is TRBJ2-1, with D possibly TRBD1 on 6 matching bases. This CDR3 is 13 amino acids long. Between the trimmed V and J ends, which lost 5 bases and 8 bases, there was a span of 13 bases. Looked up from germline, CDR1 is SGHTA and CDR2 is FQGTGA. The CDR3 nucleotides are TGTGCCAGCAGCCCCCAACAGGGATATGAGCAGTTCTTC. Translated, it gives CASSPQQGYEQFF. The variable domain in full, with the rest retrieved from reference TRBV7-3 and TRBJ2-1, is GAGVSQTPSNKVTEKGKYVELRCDPISGHTALYWYRQSLGQGPEFLIYFQGTGAADDSGLPNDRFFAVRPEGSVSTLKIQRTERGDSAVYLCASSPQQGYEQFFGPGTRLTVL.

The chain combines TRBV3-1 (or the pseudogene TRBV3-2) with TRBJ1-3; TRBD1 matches 7 bases. Losses at the gene ends were 1 base for V and 2 bases for J; bases not matched to a gene: 5. Germline CDR1 is LGHDT and CDR2 is YNNKEL (reference sequence). The CDR3 length is 16 residues. The CDR3 nucleotides are TGTGCCAGCAGCCAAGCCCCACAGGGGACTGGAAACACCATATATTTT. Protein: CASSQAPQGTGNTIYF.

The gene calls are TRBV4-3 and TRBJ2-3; 9 bases are shared with TRBD2. V was pared by 1 base and J by 0 bases, with 2 bases of the junction left unmatched. CDR1 LGHNA and CDR2 YSLEER come from the germline V gene. The CDR3 is 16 residues long. The DNA of the CDR3 is TGCGCCAGCAGCCAAGGACTAGCGGACAGCACAGATACGCAGTATTTT. It is translated as CASSQGLADSTDTQYF.

The gene calls are TRBV5-1 and TRBJ2-5, with TRBD2 identical over 11 bases. J was trimmed by 0 bases and V by 4 bases; bases with no gene match: 5. CDR1 is SGHRS, CDR2 YFSETQ, per germline. The CDR3 has 16 residues. CDR3 nucleotide sequence: TGCGCCAGCAGCGTTACTAGCGGGAGCTACCAAGAGACCCAGTACTTC. Residues: CASSVTSGSYQETQYF.

The chain combines TRBV6-2 or TRBV6-3 with TRBJ2-1, with 8 bases aligning to TRBD2. Trimming took 6 bases from V and 7 from J; bases not matched to a gene: 20. The CDR3 is 18 amino acids. CDR1 is MNHEY and CDR2 is SVGEGT in the germline V gene. The CDR3 here is CASSPLWISGTLLNEQFF. DNA for the CDR3: TGTGCCAGCAGCCCTTTGTGGATTAGCGGGACACTTTTAAATGAGCAGTTCTTC.

V gene TRBV14 combines with J gene TRBJ2-3; 7 nucleotides align to TRBD2. The CDR3 consists of 16 residues. The germline gives CDR1 SGHDN, CDR2 FVKESK. V shed 0 bases, J shed 2 bases, and the junction held 5 bases outside the gene matches. The CDR3 protein is CASSQEWGRATDTQYF. The CDR3 nucleotides read TGTGCCAGCAGCCAAGAATGGGGGAGGGCCACAGATACGCAGTATTTT.

V and J are TRBV15 and TRBJ1-5, with D hard to call. This CDR3 has 13 amino acids. Trimming stripped 4 bases from V and 3 bases from J, with 7 bases between. The V gene's germline CDR1 is LNHNV and CDR2 YYDKDF (reference sequence). Written as DNA, the CDR3 is TGTGCCACCAGCATTCGGGACAATCAGCCCCAGCATTTT. The encoded protein is CATSIRDNQPQHF.

This clone was detected only a few times. The chain uses TRBV5-6 and TRBJ1-6, with D possibly being TRBD1 (6 bases). CDR3 length: 14 residues. V lost 0 bases and J 10 bases, leaving 11 bases between the germline ends. The germline gives CDR1 SGHDT, CDR2 YYEEEE. CDR3 loop: CASSLGRGGSPLHF. The CDR3 coding sequence is TGTGCCAGCAGCTTGGGCAGGGGCGGATCACCCCTCCACTTT.

V is TRBV29-1 and J is TRBJ2-5; the match to TRBD2 covers 13 bases. This CDR3 region has 14 residues. Germline V CDR1 and CDR2: SQVTM, ANQGSEA. The junction had 6 bases not matched to a gene; V was cut back by 6 bases and J by 5 bases. The CDR3 DNA sequence: TGCAGCGTCAACGGACTAGCGGGAGCGGAGACCCAGTACTTC. Residues: CSVNGLAGAETQYF. The full variable domain, in which reference TRBV29-1 and TRBJ2-5 provide the parts outside the CDR3, is SAVISQKPSRDICQRGTSLTIQCQVDSQVTMMFWYRQQPGQSLTLIATANQGSEATYESGFVIDKFPISRPNLTFSTLTVSNMSPEDSSIYLCSVNGLAGAETQYFGPGTRLLVL.

The rearrangement uses TRBV11-3 and TRBJ2-2; 9 positions agree with TRBD1. Germline CDR1 reads SGHNT; CDR2 reads YENEEA. The CDR3 spans 16 residues. Trimming cost V 0 bases and J 7 bases; bases outside gene matches: 6. The CDR3 loop is CASSLDAGTGIGELFF. CDR3 sequence (DNA): TGTGCCAGCAGCTTAGATGCGGGGACAGGGATCGGGGAGCTGTTTTTT.

This chain joins TRBV27 and TRBJ2-7; 8 bases align to TRBD2. Germline CDR1 is MNHEY and CDR2 is SMNVEV (reference sequence). V lost 5 bases and J lost 3; bases outside the gene matches: 18. The CDR3 length is 18 residues. CDR3 nucleotide sequence: TGTGCCAGCAGTGCAGTCCGTGGCGCGGGCGGGAGGAACTACGAGCAGTACTTC. It codes for CASSAVRGAGGRNYEQYF.

This clone was detected only a few times. J is TRBJ1-3 and V is TRBV5-1; 9 nucleotides agree with TRBD1. This CDR3 is built from 14 residues. The V and J ends lost 4 bases and 7 bases, in that order; junction bases with no gene match: 6. CDR1 is SGHRS, CDR2 YFSETQ, per germline. CDR3 in amino acids: CASSPDGQGNTIYF. The CDR3 nucleotides are TGCGCCAGCAGCCCTGACGGACAGGGGAACACCATATATTTT.

This chain uses TRBV27 with TRBJ1-6, with a possible D match to TRBD1 (5 bases). CDR1 is MNHEY and CDR2 is SMNVEV in the germline V gene (reference sequence). The CDR3 runs to 16 residues. V lost 0 bases, J lost 1 base, and 7 bases lay in between. The CDR3 nucleotides are TGTGCCAGCAGTTTATCTCAGGGATCCTATAATTCACCCCTCCACTTT. Translation gives CASSLSQGSYNSPLHF.

The rearrangement links TRBV7-2 to TRBJ2-2, with 14 bases aligning to TRBD2. J lost 5 bases, V lost 1 base, and 6 bases had no gene match. Germline V gives CDR1 SGHTA, CDR2 FQGNSA. The CDR3 length is 18 residues. For the CDR3, the DNA is TGTGCCAGCAGCTTAGGTGGACTAGCGGGAGGAGGGACCGGGGAGCTGTTTTTT. Protein product: CASSLGGLAGGGTGELFF.

V and J are TRBV7-3 and TRBJ2-1; D gene ambiguous. Looked up from germline, CDR1 is SGHTA and CDR2 is FQGTGA. CDR3 length: 13 residues. Trimming took 5 bases from V and 10 from J, leaving 15 bases between them. DNA for the CDR3: TGTGCCAGCAGCCTAGAGGCAAGCAACGAGCAGTTCTTC. Its translation: CASSLEASNEQFF.

The chain is built from TRBV27 and TRBJ1-3; D gene ambiguous. V was cut by 5 bases and J by 0 bases, with 8 bases left in between. Germline lookup yields CDR1 MNHEY and CDR2 SMNVEV (reference sequence). The CDR3 loop spans 14 amino acids. As DNA, the CDR3 is TGTGCCAGCAGTCCCAGGAACTCTGGAAACACCATATATTTT. Its protein is CASSPRNSGNTIYF.

V usage is TRBV7-9 and J usage is TRBJ1-1; no firm D call. Germline V gene lookup returns CDR1 SEHNR and CDR2 FQNEAQ (reference sequence). The V and J ends lost 5 bases and 0 bases respectively, with 10 bases between them. The CDR3 covers 14 residues. CDR3 in amino acids: CASSPVQLNTEAFF. The CDR3, as DNA: TGTGCCAGCAGCCCCGTACAGCTGAACACTGAAGCTTTCTTT.

The rearrangement uses TRBV5-4 and TRBJ1-1; D uncertain. Germline V gene lookup returns CDR1 SGHNT and CDR2 YYREEE (reference sequence). The CDR3 consists of 15 residues. The V gene lost 2 bases and the J gene lost 0 bases, with 11 bases spanning the gap. The CDR3 DNA sequence: TGTGCCAGCAGCTTCGAGGGAGCCATGAACACTGAAGCTTTCTTT. Translated: CASSFEGAMNTEAFF.

This clone was seen repeatedly, ten times or more. The chain recombines TRBV5-1 with TRBJ2-7, with D possibly TRBD1 on 6 matching bases. The ends were cut back, 2 bases at V and 6 bases at J, with 12 bases in the middle. The CDR3 runs 13 residues. Germline loops: CDR1 SGHRS, CDR2 YFSETQ. The DNA of the CDR3 is TGCGCCAGCAGCTTTTCAGGGGTAGGCGAGCAGTACTTC. This translates into CASSFSGVGEQYF.